A single sample gave rise to the 32 T cell receptor beta chains below, sequenced in a study of vaccination effects on CD4 cells after COVID-19. Profiling relied on immunoSEQ multiplex PCR, and the TCRdb table lists in-frame clones only, not all of them. The repertoire holds 40,000 to 55,000 clones, with roughly 72% as singletons. Subsequent to a culture period of nine to ten days, CD4+ T cells were isolated. These receptors have no identified antigens. The sample consisted of CD4+ T cells from PBMCs cultured without peptide, taken before COVID-19 vaccination. These receptor sequences come from a human donor who had a prior SARS-CoV-2 infection.

J is TRBJ2-2 and V is TRBV9; TRBD2 agrees at 9 bases. This CDR3 comprises 17 residues. The V gene end was trimmed by 2 bases and the J gene end by 6 bases; junction bases not matched to a gene: 11. Per the germline V gene, CDR1 is SGDLS and CDR2 is YYNGEE. CDR3 sequence (DNA): TGTGCCAGCAGCGTCGATGGAGGACTAGCGCTACCCGGGGAGCTGTTTTTT. Its translation: CASSVDGGLALPGELFF.

V and J are TRBV5-5 and TRBJ2-7, with 7 bases matching TRBD1. Germline V gives CDR1 SGHKS, CDR2 YYEKEE (reference sequence). V dropped 5 bases and J dropped 2; count of bases not matched to a gene: 10. The length of the CDR3 is 15 residues. The CDR3 DNA reads TGTGCCAGCAGACCTAACCGGGACAGCCCCTACGAGCAGTACTTC. Protein sequence: CASRPNRDSPYEQYF.

The chain uses TRBV5-1 and TRBJ2-5; unclear D gene. V was trimmed by 2 bases and J by 5 bases, leaving 16 bases between them. CDR3 size: 15 residues. The germline gives CDR1 SGHRS, CDR2 YFSETQ. The CDR3 nucleotides read TGCGCCAGCAGCTTCGGCACTGGCCTCGTGGAGACCCAGTACTTC. Its translation: CASSFGTGLVETQYF.

The rearrangement links TRBV30 to TRBJ2-7; D not resolved. Trimming pared 2 bases from V and 3 bases from J, leaving 14 bases between. Germline V gene lookup returns CDR1 GTSNPN and CDR2 SVGIG (reference sequence). The CDR3 extends over 14 amino acids. CDR3 DNA: TGTGCCTGGAGTCCCCTGCCCCTCTACTACGAGCAGTACTTC. It is translated as CAWSPLPLYYEQYF.

Points on this clone: A read error may account for a junction end that differs from germline. The chain employs TRBV5-5 and TRBJ1-4, with D uncertain. The CDR3 loop spans 11 amino acids. Germline lookup yields CDR1 SGHKS and CDR2 YYEKEE (reference sequence). CDR3 in DNA: TGTACCAGCAGCTTTAATGAAAAACTGTTTTTT. This sequence encodes CTSSFNEKLFF.

V usage is TRBV2 and J usage is TRBJ2-5; no firm D call. V gave up 6 bases and J gave up 13 bases, with 21 bases separating them. The CDR3 is made up of 13 amino acids. Germline CDR1 reads SNHLY; CDR2 reads FYNNEI. The CDR3: CASSPLNLDGWYF. The CDR3 nucleotides are TGTGCCAGCAGCCCGCTGAATCTGGACGGTTGGTACTTC.

This clone came up a few times. This chain joins TRBV5-8 and TRBJ1-5; D remains ambiguous. From germline, CDR1 is SGHTS and CDR2 YDEGEE. Trimming left V 4 bases short and J 6 bases short, with 20 bases between. The CDR3 is 16 residues long. CDR3 residues: CASSGFGGGWVQPQHF. The DNA for the CDR3 is TGTGCCAGCAGCGGGTTTGGTGGCGGGTGGGTTCAGCCCCAGCATTTT.

This sequence joins TRBV11-1 and TRBJ1-2; D is undetermined. Germline-derived CDR1 and CDR2 are SGHAT and FQDESV (reference sequence). This CDR3 has 14 residues. V dropped 5 bases and J dropped 3 bases, with 13 bases sitting between them. The chain's CDR3 is CASSPTEGDYGYTF. The CDR3 DNA sequence: TGTGCCAGCAGCCCAACCGAGGGAGACTATGGCTACACCTTC.

This clone was seen a few times. This chain links TRBV12-3 or TRBV12-4 with TRBJ2-7; tentative D call: TRBD1 (5 bases). Trimming stripped 7 bases from V and 2 bases from J, with 12 bases between. CDR3 length: 13 amino acids. The CDR3 bases are TGTGCCAGCACCCGACAGCCCCCCTACGAGCAGTACTTC. Translation: CASTRQPPYEQYF.

Only one count was recorded for this clone. The chain has TRBV3-1 (or the pseudogene TRBV3-2) and TRBJ2-3; maybe TRBD2 (5 bases). V was shortened by 3 bases and J by 3 bases, with 7 bases between the two germline ends. CDR3 length: 13 residues. CDR1 is LGHDT, CDR2 YNNKEL, per germline (reference sequence). Written as DNA, the CDR3 is TGTGCCAGCAGCCATCGGGGTACAGATACGCAGTATTTT. Its translation is CASSHRGTDTQYF.

The gene calls are TRBV5-6 and TRBJ2-3; the match to TRBD2 covers 14 bases. The CDR3 consists of 19 residues. The J segment lost 2 bases and the V segment lost 6 bases, leaving 14 bases of the junction unmatched. Germline lookup yields CDR1 SGHDT and CDR2 YYEEEE. The CDR3 loop is CASILPGLAGAAYTDTQYF. Written as DNA, the CDR3 is TGTGCCAGCATCCTACCGGGACTAGCGGGAGCAGCATACACAGATACGCAGTATTTT.

The chain employs TRBV4-2 and TRBJ1-2, with D unresolved. Germline CDR1 is LGHNA and CDR2 is YNFKEQ. The CDR3 length is 15 residues. Trimming pared 0 bases from V and 3 bases from J, leaving 11 bases between. The CDR3 spells CASSQDAGSDYGYTF. The CDR3 region has the DNA TGTGCCAGCAGCCAAGATGCCGGGAGTGACTATGGCTACACCTTC.

The chain's CDR3 is CASSHYQGVEKLFF. CDR3 DNA: TGTGCCAGCAGCCACTATCAGGGGGTTGAAAAACTGTTTTTT. The chain is built from TRBV27 and TRBJ1-4; 7 nucleotides align to TRBD1. The CDR3 is made up of 14 amino acids. V dropped 6 bases and J dropped 7; count of bases not matched to a gene: 8. Looked up from germline, CDR1 is MNHEY and CDR2 is SMNVEV (reference sequence).

V gene TRBV18 combines with J gene TRBJ2-5; D call uncertain. The CDR3 contains 15 residues. Looked up from germline, CDR1 is KGHSH and CDR2 is LQKENI. V lost 1 base and J lost 1, with 10 bases in between. CDR3 in amino acids: CASSPLAEFQETQYF. The DNA for the CDR3 is TGTGCCAGCTCACCACTGGCAGAGTTCCAAGAGACCCAGTACTTC.

The rearrangement joins TRBV2 to TRBJ2-2; 9 nucleotides match TRBD2. Germline V gene sequence: CDR1 SNHLY, CDR2 FYNNEI. V was pared by 1 base and J by 1 base, with 7 bases of the junction left unmatched. The CDR3 sequence is 18 residues long. Written as DNA, the CDR3 is TGTGCCAGCAGTGAAGGGGTGTTAGCGGGGGAGAACACCGGGGAGCTGTTTTTT. Residues: CASSEGVLAGENTGELFF.

The chain links TRBV4-3 to TRBJ2-3; D gene unclear. From germline, CDR1 is LGHNA and CDR2 YSLEER. V was clipped by 4 bases and J by 1 base, with 9 bases between them. The CDR3 has 14 residues. CDR3: CASSPRGGTDTQYF. The CDR3 coding sequence is TGCGCCAGCAGCCCGCGCGGAGGCACAGATACGCAGTATTTT.

The V gene is TRBV19, the J gene TRBJ1-1; TRBD1 is a possible D gene (6 bases). Germline V gives CDR1 LNHDA, CDR2 SQIVND (reference sequence). CDR3 length: 16 residues. V was trimmed by 5 bases and J by 2 bases, leaving 18 bases between them. CDR3 region: CASSAFSVGGNTEAFF. The CDR3 DNA sequence: TGTGCCAGTAGTGCCTTTAGCGTGGGGGGCAACACTGAAGCTTTCTTT.

This rearrangement joins TRBV7-9 to TRBJ1-5; possible D gene TRBD1, 6 bases. CDR3 length: 13 amino acids. Germline V gives CDR1 SEHNR, CDR2 FQNEAQ (reference sequence). Trimming took 5 bases from V and 3 from J, leaving 8 bases between them. The CDR3 nucleotides read TGTGCCAGCAGCCAGGGGAACAATCAGCCCCAGCATTTT. Amino acid sequence: CASSQGNNQPQHF.

This chain uses TRBV7-3 with TRBJ2-1; D is undetermined. V was pared by 1 base and J by 6 bases, with 10 bases between. The CDR3 is made up of 14 amino acids. From germline, CDR1 is SGHTA and CDR2 FQGTGA. The CDR3 DNA sequence: TGTGCCAGCAGCTTAAGTGGACCCTTCAATGAGCAGTTCTTC. Protein sequence: CASSLSGPFNEQFF.

J is TRBJ2-1 and V is TRBV7-3, with 14 positions matching TRBD2. This CDR3 has 13 residues. V shed 5 bases, J shed 13 bases, and the junction held 4 bases outside the gene matches. The germline V gene encodes CDR1 SGHTA and CDR2 FQGTGA. The CDR3 sequence is CASSAGLAGVQFF. The CDR3 DNA reads TGTGCCAGCAGCGCGGGACTAGCGGGGGTTCAGTTCTTC.

This clone was counted once. The chain employs TRBV6-6 and TRBJ1-1; D gene unclear. Germline values: CDR1 MNHNY, CDR2 SVGAGI (reference sequence). V lost 5 bases and J 3 bases, leaving 16 bases between the germline ends. The CDR3 is 15 residues long. The CDR3 spells CASSQSGVPYTEAFF. The CDR3 DNA is TGTGCCAGCAGTCAGTCAGGCGTACCGTACACTGAAGCTTTCTTT.

The genes are TRBV11-3 and TRBJ2-2, with D unresolved. V gave up 4 bases and J gave up 6 bases, with 6 bases separating them. Germline-derived CDR1 and CDR2 are SGHNT and YENEEA. The CDR3 extends over 12 amino acids. CDR3 region: CASSSGAGELFF. The CDR3 DNA reads TGTGCCAGCAGCTCCGGCGCCGGGGAGCTGTTTTTT.

This chain links TRBV5-1 with TRBJ1-6; 9 bases agree with TRBD1. Trimming took 5 bases from V and 5 from J; bases not matched to a gene: 2. This CDR3 is built from 14 residues. Germline CDR1 reads SGHRS; CDR2 reads YFSETQ. Here the CDR3 reads CASSTGGDNSPLHF. The CDR3 coding sequence is TGCGCCAGCAGTACAGGGGGCGATAATTCACCCCTCCACTTT.

The CDR3 protein is CASSLEYRANTEAFF. The CDR3 region has the DNA TGTGCCAGCAGCTTGGAGTACAGGGCGAACACTGAAGCTTTCTTT. The V and J genes are TRBV5-5 and TRBJ1-1, with a tentative D call TRBD1 (6 bases). The germline CDR1 and CDR2 sequences are SGHKS and YYEKEE (reference sequence). The CDR3 is made up of 15 amino acids. V was shortened by 0 bases and J by 1 base, with 10 bases between the two germline ends.

The gene calls are TRBV6-2 or TRBV6-3 and TRBJ2-1, with a weak D call TRBD2 (6 bases). In germline, CDR1 is MNHEY, CDR2 SVGEGT. Trimming left V 2 bases short and J 15 bases short, with 17 bases between. The CDR3 is made up of 13 amino acids. DNA for the CDR3: TGTGCCAGCAGTTACCCGGGAGCCTGGGTTCCGTTCTTC. Translation gives CASSYPGAWVPFF.

V gene TRBV27 combines with J gene TRBJ2-3, with 7 nucleotides matching TRBD1. With 5 bases clipped from V and 0 bases from J, the junction kept 11 bases outside the gene matches. This CDR3 is 17 amino acids long. Germline assignment: CDR1 MNHEY and CDR2 SMNVEV (reference sequence). The CDR3 region is CASSGGQASLSTDTQYF. Here the CDR3 DNA reads TGTGCCAGCAGTGGAGGACAGGCGAGTCTTAGCACAGATACGCAGTATTTT.

J is TRBJ2-1 and V is TRBV9, with TRBD2 matching 9 bases. Germline CDR1 is SGDLS and CDR2 is YYNGEE. This CDR3 is 18 amino acids long. Losses at the gene ends were 3 bases for V and 4 bases for J; bases not matched to a gene: 14. CDR3 in DNA: TGTGCCAGCAGCGACGGAAGCGGGGGGCTAACATCGTACAATGAGCAGTTCTTC. Protein sequence: CASSDGSGGLTSYNEQFF.

This sequence joins TRBV7-2 and TRBJ2-5, with D perhaps being TRBD1 or TRBD2 (5 bases each). CDR3 size: 16 residues. V was cut by 4 bases and J by 1 base, with 16 bases left in between. The germline gives CDR1 SGHTA, CDR2 FQGNSA. CDR3: CASSWGSRGGQETQYF. CDR3 nucleotides: TGTGCCAGCAGCTGGGGGTCCCGGGGCGGCCAAGAGACCCAGTACTTC. The full variable domain, rest sourced from reference TRBV7-2 and TRBJ2-5, is GAGVSQSPSNKVTEKGKDVELRCDPISGHTALYWYRQSLGQGLEFLIYFQGNSAPDKSGLPSDRFSAERTGGSVSTLTIQRTQQEDSAVYLCASSWGSRGGQETQYFGPGTRLLVL.

This chain connects TRBV7-2 to TRBJ1-1, with a weak D call TRBD1 (6 bases). Trimming stripped 5 bases from V and 5 bases from J, with 15 bases between. Germline assignment: CDR1 SGHTA and CDR2 FQGNSA. This CDR3 has 14 residues. The CDR3 spells CASSLRGGRTEAFF. The CDR3 nucleotides read TGTGCCAGCAGCCTACGAGGGGGTAGGACTGAAGCTTTCTTT.

There are a few counts of this clone. The CDR3, as DNA: TGTGCGGGGGGACGGCAAAATTCACCCCTCCACTTT. Translated: CAGGRQNSPLHF. This chain joins TRBV5-4 and TRBJ1-6, with a tentative D call TRBD1 (5 bases). Germline lookup yields CDR1 SGHNT and CDR2 YYREEE (reference sequence). The CDR3 is 12 amino acids.

The chain uses TRBV11-2 and TRBJ1-5, with D unclear. Trimming removed 0 bases from V and 0 bases from J, with 6 bases in between. CDR1 is SGHAT, CDR2 FQNNGV, per germline. The CDR3 length is 15 residues. CDR3 region: CASSLDSDSNQPQHF. In nucleotides, the CDR3 is TGTGCCAGCAGCTTAGATTCTGATAGCAATCAGCCCCAGCATTTT. Looking up the rest from reference TRBV11-2 and TRBJ1-5 gives the full variable domain: EAGVAQSPRYKIIEKRQSVAFWCNPISGHATLYWYQQILGQGPKLLIQFQNNGVVDDSQLPKDRFSAERLKGVDSTLKIQPAKLEDSAVYLCASSLDSDSNQPQHFGDGTRLSIL.

Regarding this clone: The germline gene is not matched at one end of the junction; a read error may be the cause. The chain employs TRBV7-7 and TRBJ2-5, with D hard to call. CDR1 and CDR2 (germline): SSHAT, FNYEAQ (reference sequence). This CDR3 is 14 amino acids long. The CDR3 is CASSLLLVGETQYF. CDR3 coding DNA: TGTGCTAGCAGCTTATTACTGGTTGGAGAGACCCAGTACTTC.